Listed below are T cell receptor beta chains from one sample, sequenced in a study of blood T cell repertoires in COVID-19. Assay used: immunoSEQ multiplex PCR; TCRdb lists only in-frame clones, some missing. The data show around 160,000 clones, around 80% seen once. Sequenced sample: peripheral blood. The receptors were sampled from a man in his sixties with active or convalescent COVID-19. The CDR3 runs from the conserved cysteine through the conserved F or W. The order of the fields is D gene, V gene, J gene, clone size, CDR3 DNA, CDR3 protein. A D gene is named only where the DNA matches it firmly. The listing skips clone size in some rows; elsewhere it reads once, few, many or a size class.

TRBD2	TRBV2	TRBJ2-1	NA	TGTGCCAGCAGGGGGACTAGCGGGGGCTACAATGAGCAGTTCTTC	CASRGTSGGYNEQFF
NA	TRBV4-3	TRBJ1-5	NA	TGCGCCAGCAGCCAAGATCGCGGTAACCATCAGCCCCAGCATTTT	CASSQDRGNHQPQHF
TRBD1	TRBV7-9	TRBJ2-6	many	TGTGCCAGCAGACGACAGGGAGTGGCTGGGGCCAACGTCCTGACTTTC	CASRRQGVAGANVLTF
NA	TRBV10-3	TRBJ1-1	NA	TGTGCCATCAGTGAGTCACCAGGTGGGAGGAACACTGAAGCTTTCTTT	CAISESPGGRNTEAFF
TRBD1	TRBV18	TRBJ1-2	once	TGTGCCAGCTCACCGTCAACAGGGGTTACGCGCGGCTACACCTTC	CASSPSTGVTRGYTF
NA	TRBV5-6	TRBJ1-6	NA	TGTGCCAGCAGCTTGGGGCTCACTAATTCACCCCTCCACTTT	CASSLGLTNSPLHF
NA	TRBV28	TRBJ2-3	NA	TGTGCCAGCAGTTTAAACGATCCAGGGGGACTAGATACGCAGTATTTT	CASSLNDPGGLDTQYF
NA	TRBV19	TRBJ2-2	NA	TGTGCCAGTATGGGGGGGCCGGGGCTGAGCACCGGGGAGCTGTTTTTT	CASMGGPGLSTGELFF
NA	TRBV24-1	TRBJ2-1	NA	TGTGCCACCAGTGATGGCCGGGGTGAGCAGTTCTTC	CATSDGRGEQFF
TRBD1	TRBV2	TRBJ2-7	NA	TGTGCCAGCAGTGAACCTTACGGGACAGCTGCGTACGAGCAGTACTTC	CASSEPYGTAAYEQYF
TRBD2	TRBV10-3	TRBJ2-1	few	TGTGCCATCAGTGAGACAATCGGCGGGAGGGCCTACAATGAGCAGTTCTTC	CAISETIGGRAYNEQFF
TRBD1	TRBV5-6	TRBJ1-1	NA	TGTGCCAGCAGCTTGGCTCCGGGACAGGGGAGAACTGAAGCTTTCTTT	CASSLAPGQGRTEAFF
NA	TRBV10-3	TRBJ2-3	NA	TGTGCCATCATTGCTGAGTCTCCCCGCACAGATACGCAGTATTTT	CAIIAESPRTDTQYF
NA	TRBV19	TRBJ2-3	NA	TGTGCCAGTAGTATGGCAGGGGATGGCACAGATACGCAGTATTTT	CASSMAGDGTDTQYF
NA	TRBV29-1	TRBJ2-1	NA	TGCAGCGTTTCTGGTCAGGGGGGAACCGATGAGCAGTTCTTC	CSVSGQGGTDEQFF
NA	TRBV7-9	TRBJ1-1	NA	TGTGCCAGCAGCCCCAGGGCCCGCGGCACTGAAGCTTTCTTT	CASSPRARGTEAFF
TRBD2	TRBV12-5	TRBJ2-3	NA	TGTGCTAGTGGTTTGCCCCCCCTAGCGGTCGGCACAGATACGCAGTATTTT	CASGLPPLAVGTDTQYF
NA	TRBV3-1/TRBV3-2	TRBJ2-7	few	TGTGCCAGCAGCCAAGGGAGTCCGGGGTACTACGAGCAGTACTTC	CASSQGSPGYYEQYF
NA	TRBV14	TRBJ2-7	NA	TGTGCCAGCAGCCAAGTCGTCAACAACTACGAGCAGTACTTC	CASSQVVNNYEQYF
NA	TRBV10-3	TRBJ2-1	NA	TGTGCCATCAGTGAGCCAAGGACTATTGAGCAGTTCTTC	CAISEPRTIEQFF
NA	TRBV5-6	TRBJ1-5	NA	TGTGCCAGCAGCTTGGGTGGGGGGAGCAATCAGCCCCAGCATTTT	CASSLGGGSNQPQHF
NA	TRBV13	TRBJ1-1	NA	TGTGCCAGCGAGTCCGGCCTCGGGGGGGCTTTCTTT	CASESGLGGAFF
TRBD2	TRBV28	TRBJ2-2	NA	TGTGCCAGCAGGGGAACTCAGAGGACTAGCGGGATCAGCATAATGGCCGGGGAGCTGTTTTTT	CASRGTQRTSGISIMAGELFF
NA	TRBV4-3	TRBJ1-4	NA	TGCGCCAGCAGCCAGGAAGGGAGGCGGGGGTCTGAAAAACTGTTTTTT	CASSQEGRRGSEKLFF
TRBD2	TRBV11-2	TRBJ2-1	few	TGTGCCAGCAGTTGGGGGGGAGTCGGGAATGAGCAGTTCTTC	CASSWGGVGNEQFF
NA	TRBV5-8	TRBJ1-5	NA	TGTGCCAGCAGCTTGTTACAGGGCTCAAATCAGCCCCAGCATTTT	CASSLLQGSNQPQHF
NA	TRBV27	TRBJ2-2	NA	TGTGCCAGCAGTTCCAACCAGGGTCAGAACACCGGGGAGCTGTTTTTT	CASSSNQGQNTGELFF
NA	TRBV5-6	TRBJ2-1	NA	TGTGCCAGCAGCTTGCCGGGAGCCCGATTCAATGAGCAGTTCTTC	CASSLPGARFNEQFF
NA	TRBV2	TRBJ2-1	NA	TGTGCCAGCAGTGAAGATGGCGGCTCCTACAATGAGCAGTTCTTC	CASSEDGGSYNEQFF
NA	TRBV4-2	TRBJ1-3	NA	TGTGCCAGCAGCCCAAGAGGAACCTCCGAGGGAAACACCATATATTTT	CASSPRGTSEGNTIYF
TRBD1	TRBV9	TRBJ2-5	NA	TGTGCCAGCAGCCCAACCGGGACAGACTTCCAAGAGACCCAGTACTTC	CASSPTGTDFQETQYF
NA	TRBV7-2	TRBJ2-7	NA	TGTGCCAGCAGCCGTGAGACTCTCGGCTCCTACGAGCAGTACTTC	CASSRETLGSYEQYF